The 21 T cell receptor beta chains given below trace back to one sample, sequenced in a study of blood T cell repertoires in COVID-19 (dated by TCRdb to the early 2020s). The library was prepared using the immunoSEQ multiplex PCR assay. TCRdb re-hosts the immuneACCESS table, in-frame sequences only. Its copies lack some clones; in the studies checked, an unresolved V gene accounts for under half of them, and the cause for the rest is not known. The table for this sample lists some 320,000 clones; 65% to 90% of them were counted only once. Approximately 7.9% of the sample comes from the top ten. The sample was peripheral blood. Every receptor here comes from a human donor in a cohort sampled during active COVID-19.

The chain combines TRBV11-3 with TRBJ2-1; D gene unclear. V dropped 3 bases and J dropped 6 bases, with 6 bases sitting between them. This CDR3 has 12 amino acids. Germline CDR1 reads SGHNT; CDR2 reads YENEEA. The CDR3 protein is CASSFSRNEQFF. The CDR3, as DNA: TGTGCCAGCAGCTTCTCCCGCAATGAGCAGTTCTTC.

The CDR3 spells CASSLGGGRMINYGYTF. For the CDR3, the DNA is TGTGCCAGCAGCTTAGGAGGGGGCAGGATGATTAACTATGGCTACACCTTC. The V call is TRBV13, the J call TRBJ1-2; 7 bases are shared with TRBD1. Per germline, CDR1 PRHDT and CDR2 FYEKMQ (reference sequence). The CDR3 covers 17 residues. Trimming took 0 bases from V and 1 from J; bases not matched to a gene: 8. The complete variable domain, with remaining parts taken from reference TRBV13 and TRBJ1-2, reads AAGVIQSPRHLIKEKRETATLKCYPIPRHDTVYWYQQGPGQDPQFLISFYEKMQSDKGSIPDRFSAQQFSDYHSELNMSSLELGDSALYFCASSLGGGRMINYGYTFGSGTRLTVV.

This clone was seen just once. The V and J genes are TRBV7-9 and TRBJ2-2, with no clear D. This CDR3 is 15 amino acids long. The germline CDR1 and CDR2 sequences are SEHNR and FQNEAQ (reference sequence). Trimming removed 2 bases from V and 0 bases from J, with 7 bases in between. The CDR3 DNA reads TGTGCCAGCAGCTTAAAAGCGACGAACACCGGGGAGCTGTTTTTT. It is translated as CASSLKATNTGELFF.

This chain connects TRBV6-4 to TRBJ1-2; 9 bases are a match to TRBD1. V lost 4 bases to trimming and J lost 6 bases; unmatched junction nucleotides: 3. Germline V CDR1 and CDR2: MRHNA, SNTAGT. This CDR3 contains 13 residues. This chain's CDR3 is CASSATGGDGYTF. DNA for the CDR3: TGTGCCAGCAGTGCCACAGGGGGCGATGGCTACACCTTC.

The chain links TRBV5-4 to TRBJ2-7; 11 positions match TRBD1. CDR1 SGHNT and CDR2 YYREEE come from the germline V gene (reference sequence). Germline trimming cut 4 bases from V and 3 bases from J; bases unmatched to any gene: 9. The CDR3 spans 16 residues. The CDR3 DNA sequence: TGTGCCAGCAGCCGTACCGGGACAGGGGGTTTCTACGAGCAGTACTTC. Its translation is CASSRTGTGGFYEQYF. Full variable domain (rest looked up from reference TRBV5-4 and TRBJ2-7): ETGVTQSPTHLIKTRGQQVTLRCSSQSGHNTVSWYQQALGQGPQFIFQYYREEENGRGNFPPRFSGLQFPNYSSELNVNALELDDSALYLCASSRTGTGGFYEQYFGPGTRLTVT.

The CDR3 nucleotides read TGTGCCAGCAGCGAAGACGGGGGGGCCTTAGATACGCAGTATTTT. Its translation: CASSEDGGALDTQYF. The V gene is TRBV9, the J gene TRBJ2-3, with 8 bases that match TRBD2. Trimming took 3 bases from V and 5 from J; bases not matched to a gene: 8. Germline V CDR1 and CDR2: SGDLS, YYNGEE. The CDR3 length is 15 residues. The entire variable domain, with the rest obtained from reference TRBV9 and TRBJ2-3, is as follows: DSGVTQTPKHLITATGQRVTLRCSPRSGDLSVYWYQQSLDQGLQFLIQYYNGEERAKGNILERFSAQQFPDLHSELNLSSLELGDSALYFCASSEDGGALDTQYFGPGTRLTVL.

V usage is TRBV6-5 and J usage is TRBJ2-7, with 9 bases matching TRBD1. The CDR3 runs to 12 residues. The germline V gene encodes CDR1 MNHEY and CDR2 SVGAGI. J was trimmed by 6 bases and V by 5 bases; bases with no gene match: 2. The CDR3 region has the DNA TGTGCCAGCAGTCGACAGGGGGGCGAGCAGTACTTC. This sequence encodes CASSRQGGEQYF.

The chain is built from TRBV2 and TRBJ2-1; 9 bases are shared with TRBD2. V lost 8 bases, J lost 0 bases, and 5 bases stayed unmatched. Per germline, CDR1 SNHLY and CDR2 FYNNEI. The CDR3 extends over 15 amino acids. The CDR3 DNA follows: TGTGCCAGCTGGATTAGCGGGAGCTCCTACAATGAGCAGTTCTTC. Its translation is CASWISGSSYNEQFF.

This clone was seen a single time. The chain carries TRBV5-6 and TRBJ2-1; unclear D gene. V lost 2 bases and J lost 0, with 12 bases in between. CDR1 is SGHDT and CDR2 is YYEEEE in the germline V gene. CDR3 size: 16 residues. CDR3 in amino acids: CASSFIAESSYNEQFF. The CDR3, as DNA: TGTGCCAGCAGCTTTATAGCAGAAAGCTCCTACAATGAGCAGTTCTTC.

The chain links TRBV3-1 (or the pseudogene TRBV3-2) to TRBJ2-1; 12 bases fit TRBD2. Germline CDR1 and CDR2: LGHDT and YNNKEL (reference sequence). V trimming: 1 base; J trimming: 7 bases; junction bases outside the gene matches: 14. The CDR3 covers 19 residues. CDR3 coding DNA: TGTGCCAGCAGCCAAGCCTCTTTCGGTCTAGCGGGGGGGCAAAATGAGCAGTTCTTC. This encodes CASSQASFGLAGGQNEQFF.

The J gene is TRBJ2-1, the V gene TRBV12-5, with 10 bases that match TRBD1. Germline loops: CDR1 LGHNT, CDR2 FRNRAP. The CDR3 runs to 15 residues. V was pared by 6 bases and J by 3 bases, with 5 bases of the junction left unmatched. The CDR3, as DNA: TGTGCTAGTGGCTCCGGGACAGGGGACTACAATGAGCAGTTCTTC. This gives the protein CASGSGTGDYNEQFF.

The chain links TRBV2 to TRBJ1-1; 10 bases fit TRBD1. The CDR3 extends over 15 amino acids. Germline assignment: CDR1 SNHLY and CDR2 FYNNEI. Trimming at V came to 4 bases and at J to 2 bases, leaving 4 bases not matched to a gene. The CDR3 DNA sequence: TGTGCCAGCAGTGCCCGGGACAGGGGAAACACTGAAGCTTTCTTT. This translates into CASSARDRGNTEAFF. Variable domain in full (rest from reference TRBV2 and TRBJ1-1): EPEVTQTPSHQVTQMGQEVILRCVPISNHLYFYWYRQILGQKVEFLVSFYNNEISEKSEIFDDQFSVERPDGSNFTLKIRSTKLEDSAMYFCASSARDRGNTEAFFGQGTRLTVV.

The V and J genes are TRBV5-1 and TRBJ1-3; D is unresolved. CDR3 length equals 16 residues. Between the trimmed V and J ends, which lost 3 bases and 3 bases, there was a span of 16 bases. The germline V gene has CDR1 SGHRS and CDR2 YFSETQ. CDR3 residues: CASSWGPGMDGNTIYF. The CDR3 DNA follows: TGCGCCAGCAGCTGGGGTCCGGGGATGGATGGAAACACCATATATTTT.

Many counts were recorded for this clone. The same CDR3 arises from other DNA sequences in this sample as well. The rearrangement links TRBV5-8 to TRBJ2-1; D might be TRBD2 (7 bases). This CDR3 is 15 amino acids long. Trimming removed 2 bases at V and 4 bases at J, with 13 bases between. Germline lookup yields CDR1 SGHTS and CDR2 YDEGEE. The CDR3: CASSFRGGRYNEQFF. The CDR3 DNA sequence: TGTGCCAGCAGCTTTCGCGGGGGCCGTTACAATGAGCAGTTCTTC.

The V call is TRBV13, the J call TRBJ1-4, with 7 bases lining up with TRBD1. This CDR3 has 16 amino acids. Germline V gene sequence: CDR1 PRHDT, CDR2 FYEKMQ (reference sequence). V lost 5 bases to trimming and J lost 3 bases; unmatched junction nucleotides: 9. Written as DNA, the CDR3 is TGTGCCAGCAGCCAGAGTCACAGGGGACCTAATGAAAAACTGTTTTTT. It translates to CASSQSHRGPNEKLFF.

J is TRBJ2-7 and V is TRBV10-3; 7 positions agree with TRBD2. V gave up 4 bases and J gave up 2 bases; unmatched junction bases: 8. This CDR3 comprises 15 residues. Germline CDR1 and CDR2: ENHRY and SYGVKD. The CDR3 spells CAISGTGGKAYEQYF. In DNA form, the CDR3 reads TGTGCCATCAGTGGTACCGGGGGGAAGGCCTACGAGCAGTACTTC.

With regard to this clone: The same CDR3 also results from other DNA sequences found in this sample. This chain joins TRBV5-1 and TRBJ1-1; D is perhaps TRBD1 (5 bases). CDR1 and CDR2 from the germline V gene are SGHRS and YFSETQ. The germline V and J ends were trimmed by 0 bases and 0 bases, with 9 bases remaining between them. The CDR3 loop spans 15 amino acids. The CDR3, as DNA: TGCGCCAGCAGCTTGGTTCAGGGCATGAACACTGAAGCTTTCTTT. This gives the protein CASSLVQGMNTEAFF. The whole variable domain, filled in from reference TRBV5-1 and TRBJ1-1, reads KAGVTQTPRYLIKTRGQQVTLSCSPISGHRSVSWYQQTPGQGLQFLFEYFSETQRNKGNFPGRFSGRQFSNSRSEMNVSTLELGDSALYLCASSLVQGMNTEAFFGQGTRLTVV.

The rearrangement uses TRBV6-5 and TRBJ2-7, with 8 bases fitting TRBD1. V trimming: 5 bases; J trimming: 0 bases; junction bases outside the gene matches: 6. Germline V gives CDR1 MNHEY, CDR2 SVGAGI. The CDR3 runs 15 residues. The CDR3 protein is CASSQTGVSSYEQYF. Here the CDR3 DNA reads TGTGCCAGCAGTCAGACAGGGGTGAGCTCCTACGAGCAGTACTTC.

The count of this clone is one. This chain joins TRBV14 and TRBJ2-1; 12 bases line up with TRBD2. There are 13 residues in the CDR3. CDR1 is SGHDN and CDR2 is FVKESK in the germline V gene. V was clipped by 5 bases and J by 11 bases; unmatched bases: 4. CDR3 nucleotides: TGTGCCAGCAGCAGACTAGCGGGGGAAAAGCAGTTCTTC. It translates to CASSRLAGEKQFF.

A few counts support this clone. The chain joins TRBV7-6 to TRBJ1-1; 7 nucleotides match TRBD1. Germline V lookup: CDR1 SGHVS, CDR2 FNYEAQ. This CDR3 spans 13 amino acids. The V and J ends lost 2 bases and 4 bases, in that order; junction bases with no gene match: 1. The CDR3, as DNA: TGTGCCAGCAGCTTATCAGGGGGCACTGAAGCTTTCTTT. This codes for CASSLSGGTEAFF.

The CDR3: CASSAIAGGTDTQYF. DNA for the CDR3: TGTGCCAGCAGCGCCATAGCGGGGGGCACAGATACGCAGTATTTT. This chain joins TRBV7-9 and TRBJ2-3; 9 bases agree with TRBD2. Germline V gives CDR1 SEHNR, CDR2 FQNEAQ (reference sequence). The CDR3 is made up of 15 amino acids. With 5 bases clipped from V and 1 base from J, the junction kept 4 bases outside the gene matches.